These 10 T cell receptor beta chains were sequenced from one sample in a study of cytotoxic CD8 clonotypes in ibrutinib-treated CLL. Sequencing was performed with immunoSEQ multiplex PCR; in TCRdb, only in-frame clones are kept and a portion is missing. Among over 100,000 clones listed, approximately 85% were seen once. The sample was PBMCs, taken after 24 months of ibrutinib treatment. The receptor set was obtained from a human donor with chronic lymphocytic leukemia.

This clone showed up just a few times. Other DNA variants within this sample encode the same CDR3. The chain combines TRBV4-3 with TRBJ1-5; D gene uncertain. The CDR3 extends over 14 amino acids. Between the trimmed V and J ends, which lost 1 base and 2 bases, there was a span of 6 bases. CDR1 and CDR2 from the germline V gene are LGHNA and YSLEER. The CDR3 sequence is CASSQVRGNQPQHF. CDR3 bases: TGCGCCAGCAGCCAAGTCCGGGGCAATCAGCCCCAGCATTTT.

CDR3 DNA: TGTGCCAGCAGCGTAGGGACTAGCGGGAGTGCAGATACGCAGTATTTT. Its protein is CASSVGTSGSADTQYF. The V call is TRBV9, the J call TRBJ2-3; the match to TRBD2 covers 13 bases. The CDR3 loop spans 16 amino acids. Unmatched junction bases numbered 2, after V lost 0 bases and J lost 4 bases. CDR1 and CDR2 from the germline V gene are SGDLS and YYNGEE.

The chain has TRBV25-1 and TRBJ2-7, with D uncertain. The V gene lost 5 bases and the J gene lost 1 base, with 9 bases spanning the gap. Germline V CDR1 and CDR2: MGHDK, SYGVNS. The CDR3 consists of 13 residues. As DNA, the CDR3 is TGTGCCAGCAGTCCTTCCGATTCCTACGAGCAGTACTTC. This codes for CASSPSDSYEQYF.

The chain has TRBV7-8 and TRBJ2-7, with 9 nucleotides matching TRBD2. Germline V gives CDR1 SGHVS, CDR2 FQNEAQ. Germline trimming cut 2 bases from V and 5 bases from J; bases unmatched to any gene: 7. The CDR3 covers 15 residues. CDR3 sequence (DNA): TGTGCCAGCAGCTTAACTCTAGCGGGGACCCACGAGCAGTACTTC. Its translation is CASSLTLAGTHEQYF.

This chain uses TRBV28 with TRBJ1-6; maybe TRBD1 (6 bases). Germline CDR1 and CDR2: MDHEN and SYDVKM. V gave up 1 base and J gave up 5 bases, with 9 bases separating them. The CDR3 extends over 15 amino acids. The chain's CDR3 is CASSLSGVNNSPLHF. CDR3 DNA: TGTGCCAGCAGTTTATCAGGGGTAAATAATTCACCCCTCCACTTT. The complete variable domain, with remaining parts taken from reference TRBV28 and TRBJ1-6, reads DVKVTQSSRYLVKRTGEKVFLECVQDMDHENMFWYRQDPGLGLRLIYFSYDVKMKEKGDIPEGYSVSREKKERFSLILESASTNQTSMYLCASSLSGVNNSPLHFGNGTRLTVT.

This clone was seen a handful of times. The chain is built from TRBV6-1 and TRBJ2-7; TRBD1 aligns across 10 bases. The germline gives CDR1 MNHNS, CDR2 SASEGT. The junction had 5 bases not matched to a gene; V was cut back by 6 bases and J by 3 bases. The CDR3 extends over 14 amino acids. DNA for the CDR3: TGTGCCAGCAGGGCCGGGACAGGGGTCTACGAGCAGTACTTC. Its protein product is CASRAGTGVYEQYF.

The J gene is TRBJ1-4, the V gene TRBV9, with D possibly being TRBD1 (5 bases). Trimming pared 6 bases from V and 3 bases from J, leaving 15 bases between. The germline V gene has CDR1 SGDLS and CDR2 YYNGEE. The CDR3 has 15 residues. CDR3: CASTAEGLPNEKLFF. DNA of the CDR3: TGTGCCAGCACCGCCGAGGGGCTGCCTAATGAAAAACTGTTTTTT.

This chain uses TRBV9 with TRBJ2-3, with 15 nucleotides matching TRBD2. The V gene end was trimmed by 4 bases and the J gene end by 7 bases; junction bases not matched to a gene: 4. Germline V CDR1 and CDR2: SGDLS, YYNGEE. The CDR3 contains 15 residues. The CDR3 region is CASSSGTSGRYTQYF. DNA for the CDR3: TGTGCCAGCAGCTCCGGGACTAGCGGGAGGTATACGCAGTATTTT.

The V and J genes are TRBV4-3 and TRBJ2-1; D is ambiguous. Germline V CDR1 and CDR2: LGHNA, YSLEER. V was trimmed by 4 bases and J by 6 bases, leaving 16 bases between them. The length of the CDR3 is 15 residues. The CDR3 spells CASSRREIKGNEQFF. The CDR3, as DNA: TGCGCCAGCAGCCGAAGAGAAATTAAGGGCAATGAGCAGTTCTTC.

The chain uses TRBV6-6 and TRBJ2-7; a weak D match, TRBD1 (6 bases). The germline V gene encodes CDR1 MNHNY and CDR2 SVGAGI (reference sequence). This CDR3 contains 14 residues. V lost 6 bases, J lost 6 bases, and 18 bases lay in between. For the CDR3, the DNA is TGTGCCAGCAGCAACCGGGACCAGGGGCGCGAGCAGTACTTC. It translates to CASSNRDQGREQYF.